This is a list of T cell receptor beta chains from one sample in a study of shared clonotypes between healthy human individuals. TCRdb's table, derived via immunoSEQ multiplex PCR, lists solely in-frame clones and lacks some. Of millions of clones in the sample, 90% to 95% were seen once. The specimen sequenced was naive CD4+ T cells sorted from blood. These receptors came from a man between 18 and 29 years old in good health. CDR3s include the opening cysteine and the closing phenylalanine or tryptophan. D genes are given only for firm matches. Some rows mark clone size as missing; the rest say once, few, many or name a class of expanded clone.

-	TRBV14	-	TRBJ2-7	CASSQGDGQAFTYEQYF	TGTGCCAGCAGCCAAGGCGACGGTCAGGCCTTTACCTACGAGCAGTACTTC
-	TRBV27	-	TRBJ2-2	CASSWVAGELFF	TGTGCCAGCAGTTGGGTAGCCGGGGAGCTGTTTTTT
-	TRBV15	-	TRBJ1-1	CATSATQPRNTEAFF	TGTGCCACCAGCGCCACACAACCCAGGAACACTGAAGCTTTCTTT
-	TRBV6-5	-	TRBJ2-7	CASSYGGGEQYF	TGTGCCAGCAGTTACGGGGGCGGCGAGCAGTACTTC
-	TRBV19	-	TRBJ2-3	CASHGSTDTQYF	TGTGCCAGCCATGGCAGCACAGATACGCAGTATTTT
-	TRBV11-3	TRBD1	TRBJ2-3	CASSLGQGPSTDTQYF	TGTGCCAGCAGCTTAGGACAGGGGCCCTCCACAGATACGCAGTATTTT
-	TRBV10-3	-	TRBJ1-1	CAISDESSALVMNTEAFF	TGTGCCATCAGTGACGAAAGTAGCGCCCTAGTCATGAACACTGAAGCTTTCTTT
-	TRBV6-6	-	TRBJ1-5	CAIAEVGVSQPQHF	TGTGCTATCGCGGAAGTAGGGGTGAGTCAGCCCCAGCATTTT
-	TRBV5-1	-	TRBJ2-3	CASSLTGTRGTDTQYF	TGCGCCAGCAGCCTCACCGGGACAAGGGGCACAGATACGCAGTATTTT
-	TRBV7-9	-	TRBJ2-3	CASSFEPLADTQYF	TGTGCCAGCAGCTTCGAACCCCTAGCAGATACGCAGTATTTT
-	TRBV5-1	TRBD1	TRBJ1-1	CASSTGQGYTEAFF	TGCGCCAGCAGCACCGGACAGGGCTACACTGAAGCTTTCTTT
-	TRBV5-4	TRBD1	TRBJ1-5	CASSIDRGNQPQHF	TGTGCCAGCAGCATAGACAGGGGGAATCAGCCCCAGCATTTT
-	TRBV10-2	TRBD1	TRBJ1-2	CASSESGQGYGYTF	TGCGCCAGCAGTGAGTCTGGACAGGGGTATGGCTACACCTTC
-	TRBV10-1	-	TRBJ2-5	CASSEGGARDLETQYF	TGCGCCAGCAGTGAGGGAGGGGCGCGGGATTTGGAGACCCAGTACTTC
-	TRBV5-1	-	TRBJ1-5	CASSSQEGPQHF	TGCGCCAGCAGCTCCCAAGAGGGGCCCCAGCATTTT
-	TRBV4-1	-	TRBJ2-3	CASSQVGADTQYF	TGCGCCAGCAGCCAGGTGGGGGCAGATACGCAGTATTTT
-	TRBV10-3	-	TRBJ2-5	CAISEEGRGKRETQYF	TGTGCCATCAGTGAAGAGGGCAGGGGCAAAAGGGAGACCCAGTACTTC
-	TRBV29-1	TRBD1	TRBJ2-1	CSVEVPGQGYNEQFF	TGCAGCGTTGAAGTCCCGGGACAGGGTTACAATGAGCAGTTCTTC
-	TRBV2	-	TRBJ1-6	CASSKRLTDSPLHF	TGTGCCAGCAGTAAACGGTTGACGGATTCACCCCTCCACTTT
-	TRBV30	TRBD1	TRBJ2-1	CAGDRGLYNEQFF	TGTGCCGGGGACAGGGGACTTTACAATGAGCAGTTCTTC
-	TRBV25-1	-	TRBJ2-7	CASRSTVSYEQYF	TGTGCCAGCAGGTCCACAGTTTCCTACGAGCAGTACTTC
-	TRBV28	-	TRBJ1-5	CASSRAGNQPQHF	TGTGCCAGCAGTCGGGCCGGCAATCAGCCCCAGCATTTT
-	TRBV30	TRBD2	TRBJ2-1	CAWRVPGLAGRNEQFF	TGTGCCTGGAGGGTTCCGGGACTAGCAGGTAGAAATGAGCAGTTCTTC
-	TRBV5-4	-	TRBJ1-1	CASSLVGVNTEAFF	TGTGCCAGCAGCTTGGTGGGGGTAAACACTGAAGCTTTCTTT
once	TRBV7-2	-	TRBJ2-7	CASSRFGGGEQYF	TGTGCCAGCAGCCGGTTTGGGGGCGGGGAGCAGTACTTC
-	TRBV30	-	TRBJ1-3	CAWGGGSLSGNTIYF	TGTGCCTGGGGCGGGGGATCCCTCTCTGGAAACACCATATATTTT
-	TRBV7-9	-	TRBJ2-7	CASSPGQMDSYEQYF	TGTGCCAGCAGCCCAGGGCAGATGGACTCCTACGAGCAGTACTTC
-	TRBV7-8	TRBD2	TRBJ2-7	CASSLETSGSRLWSVLHEQYF	TGTGCCAGCAGCTTAGAAACTAGCGGGAGCCGTTTATGGTCAGTCCTCCACGAGCAGTACTTC
-	TRBV7-9	TRBD2	TRBJ2-5	CASSFGLAGETQYF	TGTGCCAGCAGCTTTGGGCTAGCGGGGGAGACCCAGTACTTC
-	TRBV6-6	-	TRBJ2-3	CASRYSTDTQYF	TGTGCCAGCAGATATAGCACAGATACGCAGTATTTT
-	TRBV28	TRBD1	TRBJ2-3	CASSSRQGRGTQYF	TGTGCCAGCAGTTCCCGACAGGGAAGAGGGACGCAGTATTTT
-	TRBV30	-	TRBJ1-2	CAWSVSLLRVGYGYTF	TGTGCCTGGAGTGTATCCCTATTGAGGGTGGGATATGGCTACACCTTC
-	TRBV7-9	-	TRBJ1-1	CASSSVGTEAFF	TGTGCCAGCAGCTCCGTGGGGACTGAAGCTTTCTTT
-	TRBV5-1	-	TRBJ2-3	CASSLEAVRDTQYF	TGCGCCAGCAGCTTGGAGGCGGTGCGGGATACGCAGTATTTT
-	TRBV9	TRBD2	TRBJ2-3	CASSAGTSGSLDTQYF	TGTGCCAGCAGCGCCGGGACTAGCGGGAGTCTGGATACGCAGTATTTT